This entry lists 8 T cell receptor beta chains sequenced from one sample in a study of OX40 agonist ivuxolimab in advanced cancers. Generated by immunoSEQ multiplex PCR, the TCRdb table keeps only in-frame clones and is missing some. Among under 35,000 clones listed, roughly 80% were seen once. The sequenced sample was CD4+ or CD8+ T cells sorted from blood, obtained in a trial of the OX40 agonist ivuxolimab. Every receptor here comes from an adult with an advanced solid tumor such as melanoma, head and neck, liver or kidney cancer.

This clone was seen a few times. The genes are TRBV29-1 and TRBJ2-3; 8 bases line up with TRBD1. CDR1 and CDR2 (germline): SQVTM, ANQGSEA. The CDR3 runs 15 residues. V lost 4 bases and J lost 6; bases outside the gene matches: 12. Here the CDR3 DNA reads TGCAGCGTTGCTCCCCAGGGGGCGCCCCTGGATACGCAGTATTTT. Translating it yields CSVAPQGAPLDTQYF.

The chain is built from TRBV6-5 and TRBJ2-5; D possibly corresponds to TRBD1 (6 bases). This CDR3 has 13 amino acids. Germline CDR1 and CDR2: MNHEY and SVGAGI. Trimming pared 6 bases from V and 4 bases from J, leaving 12 bases between. The CDR3 protein is CASRVDRLETQYF. Here the CDR3 DNA reads TGTGCCAGCAGGGTTGACAGGTTAGAGACCCAGTACTTC.

The chain recombines TRBV5-1 with TRBJ2-1; 10 nucleotides align to TRBD2. Germline V gene sequence: CDR1 SGHRS, CDR2 YFSETQ. CDR3 length: 17 residues. Losses at the gene ends were 2 bases for V and 9 bases for J; bases not matched to a gene: 14. The CDR3 sequence: CASSFFPPSGGAGEQFF. Written as DNA, the CDR3 is TGCGCCAGCAGCTTTTTTCCCCCCAGCGGGGGGGCCGGTGAGCAGTTCTTC.

Turning to this clone: Relative to the germline gene, one junction end is altered; a read error may explain this. The chain joins TRBV7-8 to TRBJ1-5; TRBD1 is a possible D gene (5 bases). This CDR3 region has 14 residues. CDR1 is SGHVS, CDR2 FQNEAQ, per germline. The CDR3 nucleotides read TGTGCCAGCAGATTAGGGGCTAGCAATCAGCCCCAGCATTTT. Amino acids: CASRLGASNQPQHF.

The chain combines TRBV9 with TRBJ2-7, with D perhaps TRBD1 (5 bases). The CDR3 extends over 15 amino acids. CDR1 and CDR2 from the germline V gene are SGDLS and YYNGEE. V was clipped by 3 bases and J by 0 bases, with 13 bases between them. CDR3 region: CASSATDLSSYEQYF. The CDR3 nucleotides are TGTGCCAGCAGCGCGACAGACCTGAGCTCCTACGAGCAGTACTTC.

The chain recombines TRBV30 with TRBJ2-7; weak D call: TRBD1 (6 bases). Looked up from germline, CDR1 is GTSNPN and CDR2 is SVGIG (reference sequence). Between the trimmed V and J ends, which lost 4 bases and 4 bases, there was a span of 17 bases. The CDR3 runs 14 residues. The chain's CDR3 is CAWTFSGTSYEQYF. The CDR3 nucleotides read TGTGCCTGGACCTTTTCCGGGACAAGTTACGAGCAGTACTTC.

The V gene is TRBV5-6, the J gene TRBJ2-1; 7 bases are shared with TRBD1. V gave up 3 bases and J gave up 1 base; unmatched junction bases: 10. There are 17 residues in the CDR3. Germline CDR1 SGHDT, CDR2 YYEEEE. CDR3 in amino acids: CASSSTRQGKSYNEQFF. The CDR3 bases are TGTGCCAGCAGCTCCACTAGACAGGGTAAATCCTACAATGAGCAGTTCTTC.

In this sample, this clone turned up once. The chain uses TRBV4-1 and TRBJ2-1; 10 nucleotides align to TRBD2. The CDR3 has 16 residues. The V segment lost 4 bases and the J segment 4 bases; nucleotides outside the gene matches: 7. CDR1 is MGHRA, CDR2 YSYEKL, per germline. The CDR3 DNA sequence: TGCGCCAGCAGCCGACCCCTAGCGGGGGTTTACAATGAGCAGTTCTTC. It specifies CASSRPLAGVYNEQFF.